The entry below describes one TCR beta chain. In germline, CDR1 is KGHSY, CDR2 FQNENV. The CDR3 is 13 amino acids. V was pared by 3 bases and J by 10 bases, with 13 bases between. The source of the sample is a study of blood T cell repertoires in COVID-19. Seattle patients were enrolled during active infection and followed longitudinally. Source study methods: Estimation of nucleated cell counts was performed using reference gene primer amplification. Some clones are missing from TCRdb's copy, which holds only in-frame ones; the method was immunoSEQ multiplex PCR. The D gene and trimming were derived from the DNA, and the V and J assignments and clone size from that table. This sample carries roughly 88,000 clones, roughly 89% of them seen once, and the ten largest clones take around 16%.

The V call is TRBV16, the J call TRBJ2-1; D not certain. The specimen was peripheral blood. This receptor was obtained from a woman aged 60-70 years with COVID-19, enrolled during active disease. For the CDR3, the DNA is TGTGCCAGCAGCCAGTTTCAGTGGTTCGAGCAGTTCTTC. This encodes CASSQFQWFEQFF.